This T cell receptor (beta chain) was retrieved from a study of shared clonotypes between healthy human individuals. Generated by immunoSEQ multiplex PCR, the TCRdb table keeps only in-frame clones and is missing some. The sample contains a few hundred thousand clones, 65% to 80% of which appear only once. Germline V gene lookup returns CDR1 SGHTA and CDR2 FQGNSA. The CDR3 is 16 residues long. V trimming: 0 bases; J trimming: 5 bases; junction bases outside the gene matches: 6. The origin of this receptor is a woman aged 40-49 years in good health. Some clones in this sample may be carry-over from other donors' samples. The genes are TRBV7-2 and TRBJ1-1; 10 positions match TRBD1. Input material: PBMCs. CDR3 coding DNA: TGTGCCAGCAGCTTAGCAGGGACAGGGGCAACGACTGAAGCTTTCTTT. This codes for CASSLAGTGATTEAFF.